One sample yielded the 20 T cell receptor beta chains listed below, sequenced in a study of T-cell memory formation after mild COVID-19. TCRdb called the 5' RACE reads again in MiXCR, with one record for every CDR3 protein. The sample carries 50,000 or so distinct CDR3 sequences, over 8.5% recorded once. The material sequenced was PBMCs or a T cell subset sorted from them (not recorded which). The receptors were gathered from an adult woman who had mild COVID-19 (a few samples of this study predate the infection). Cell type and time point are not known.

The chain recombines TRBV12-3 or TRBV12-4 with TRBJ2-4, with TRBD1 as a possible D gene (5 bases). This CDR3 is built from 18 residues. The ends were cut back, 5 bases at V and 2 bases at J, with 22 bases in the middle. CDR3 bases: TGTGCCAGCAGTCCCCGCCAGACCGCAGGGTTACCCAAAAACATTCAGTACTTC. It encodes CASSPRQTAGLPKNIQYF.

Many counts were recorded for this clonotype. The rearrangement joins TRBV24-1 to TRBJ2-3, with TRBD2 matching 10 bases. The CDR3 loop spans 18 amino acids. With 1 base clipped from V and 1 base from J, the junction kept 7 bases outside the gene matches. Germline-derived CDR1 and CDR2 are KGHDR and SFDVKD. Written as DNA, the CDR3 is TGTGCCACCAGTGATTTAACTAGGGGGACTAGCGGCACAGATACGCAGTATTTT. The encoded protein is CATSDLTRGTSGTDTQYF.

This clonotype was observed a few times. J is TRBJ2-7 and V is TRBV7-2; D unresolved. Trimming left V 3 bases short and J 0 bases short, with 9 bases between. The CDR3 has 14 amino acids. The germline CDR1 and CDR2 sequences are SGHTA and FQGNSA. In DNA form, the CDR3 reads TGTGCCAGCAGCTTTATAGTCCTCTCCTACGAGCAGTACTTC. Its protein product is CASSFIVLSYEQYF.

The chain recombines TRBV4-1 with TRBJ2-7, with 7 bases fitting TRBD2. Germline V CDR1 and CDR2: MGHRA, YSYEKL. The CDR3 runs 13 residues. V dropped 8 bases and J dropped 6; count of bases not matched to a gene: 10. CDR3 in DNA: TGCGCCAGCGCACTGGGGGAGGGGAGCGAGCAGTACTTC. Amino acids: CASALGEGSEQYF.

This clonotype was counted at least ten times. This sequence joins TRBV18 and TRBJ2-1; TRBD2 matches 12 bases. Germline CDR1 is KGHSH and CDR2 is LQKENI. Losses at the gene ends were 1 base for V and 3 bases for J; bases not matched to a gene: 1. CDR3 length equals 16 residues. The CDR3 spells CASSPRTSGVYNEQFF. CDR3 bases: TGTGCCAGCTCACCACGGACTAGCGGGGTCTACAATGAGCAGTTCTTC.

The chain employs TRBV5-1 and TRBJ2-2, with D possibly TRBD1 on 5 matching bases. Germline assignment: CDR1 SGHRS and CDR2 YFSETQ. V was shortened by 4 bases and J by 6 bases, with 16 bases between the two germline ends. This CDR3 is built from 15 residues. CDR3 loop: CASSPVGQHPGELFF. The CDR3 DNA reads TGCGCCAGCAGCCCCGTTGGACAACACCCCGGGGAGCTGTTTTTT. Full variable domain (missing parts from reference TRBV5-1 and TRBJ2-2): KAGVTQTPRYLIKTRGQQVTLSCSPISGHRSVSWYQQTPGQGLQFLFEYFSETQRNKGNFPGRFSGRQFSNSRSEMNVSTLELGDSALYLCASSPVGQHPGELFFGEGSRLTVL.

This clonotype appeared many times. V usage is TRBV7-6 and J usage is TRBJ2-7; TRBD1 or TRBD2 may be the D gene (5 bases each). V was shortened by 0 bases and J by 2 bases, with 17 bases between the two germline ends. Germline CDR1 SGHVS, CDR2 FNYEAQ. This CDR3 spans 17 amino acids. For the CDR3, the DNA is TGTGCCAGCAGCTTAGCCGGTCACGGGACCTCCCCCTACGAGCAGTACTTC. Protein: CASSLAGHGTSPYEQYF.

This clonotype was picked up a small number of times. J is TRBJ2-5 and V is TRBV5-6; TRBD1 is a possible D gene (7 bases). Germline V CDR1 and CDR2: SGHDT, YYEEEE. V lost 1 base, J lost 8 bases, and 24 bases lay in between. This CDR3 region has 17 residues. The DNA for the CDR3 is TGTGCCAGCAGCTTGTCGACTAGTACCGACCAGGGGGATACCCAGTACTTC. Its translation: CASSLSTSTDQGDTQYF. Full variable domain (remainder filled in from reference TRBV5-6 and TRBJ2-5): DAGVTQSPTHLIKTRGQQVTLRCSPKSGHDTVSWYQQALGQGPQFIFQYYEEEERQRGNFPDRFSGHQFPNYSSELNVNALLLGDSALYLCASSLSTSTDQGDTQYFGPGTRLLVL.

This clonotype was seen a handful of times. The V gene is TRBV5-4, the J gene TRBJ2-2; D perhaps matches TRBD1 (6 bases). V lost 6 bases to trimming and J lost 7 bases, with 13 bases between them. This CDR3 spans 13 amino acids. In germline, CDR1 is SGHNT, CDR2 YYREEE (reference sequence). For the CDR3, the DNA is TGTGCCAGCAACCTGCAGGGGAACGGGGAGCTGTTTTTT. Translated: CASNLQGNGELFF.

By share, this clonotype counts as medium-sized. The CDR3 reads CASSFRPTGAGTDTQYF. The CDR3 region has the DNA TGTGCCAGCAGCTTCCGCCCTACAGGGGCCGGCACAGATACGCAGTATTTT. V and J are TRBV7-2 and TRBJ2-3; 7 bases match TRBD1. Unmatched junction bases numbered 10, after V lost 3 bases and J lost 1 base. This CDR3 has 17 residues. Germline assignment: CDR1 SGHTA and CDR2 FQGNSA.

This clonotype was detected a few times. V and J are TRBV12-3 or TRBV12-4 and TRBJ2-3; D may match TRBD1 or TRBD2 (5 bases each). The germline V and J ends were trimmed by 6 bases and 2 bases, with 15 bases remaining between them. The CDR3 sequence is 15 residues long. CDR3: CASRLPGPHTDTQYF. The CDR3 bases are TGTGCCAGCAGGCTACCGGGACCCCACACAGATACGCAGTATTTT.

This clonotype was seen a handful of times. The chain links TRBV9 to TRBJ1-2, with 9 bases lining up with TRBD1. Trimming at V came to 3 bases and at J to 12 bases, leaving 9 bases not matched to a gene. CDR3 length: 13 amino acids. Germline values: CDR1 SGDLS, CDR2 YYNGEE. DNA for the CDR3: TGTGCCAGCAGCGCGGGACAGGGAGTTTCCCACACCTTC. Its translation: CASSAGQGVSHTF.

The CDR3 protein is CASSGGTSGRFSYYEQYF. Here the CDR3 DNA reads TGTGCCAGCAGCGGAGGGACTAGCGGGAGATTCTCCTACTACGAGCAGTACTTC. The chain couples TRBV7-2 to TRBJ2-7; TRBD2 matches at 14 bases. CDR3 length equals 18 residues. Germline CDR1 reads SGHTA; CDR2 reads FQGNSA. V was pared by 5 bases and J by 3 bases, with 12 bases of the junction left unmatched.

This chain links TRBV3-1 with TRBJ2-3; 12 nucleotides agree with TRBD2. CDR3 size: 17 residues. J gave up 9 bases and V 4 bases, and 14 bases lay outside the gene matches. Germline loops: CDR1 LGHDT, CDR2 YNNKEL (reference sequence). CDR3 sequence: CASSPIRASGGAVTQYF. The CDR3, as DNA: TGTGCCAGCAGCCCGATTCGCGCTAGCGGGGGGGCCGTAACGCAGTATTTT.

This clonotype was observed many times. The junction and the germline gene differ at one end; a read error may be behind it. The chain employs TRBV7-2 and TRBJ2-2; tentative D call: TRBD2 (5 bases). CDR1 is SGHTA and CDR2 is FQGNSA in the germline V gene. The CDR3 runs 15 residues. CDR3 DNA: TGTGCCAGCAGCCCTGTCAGGTCGGCATCCGGGGAGCTTTTTTTT. Its protein is CASSPVRSASGELFF.

This clonotype was observed many times. The chain joins TRBV6-6 to TRBJ2-1, with D possibly being TRBD2 (6 bases). CDR1 and CDR2 (germline): MNHNY, SVGAGI (reference sequence). V was clipped by 6 bases and J by 1 base, with 10 bases between them. This CDR3 spans 14 amino acids. This CDR3 reads CASRRLASYNEQFF. CDR3 DNA: TGTGCCAGCAGAAGGCTAGCGTCCTACAATGAGCAGTTCTTC.

This clonotype has at least ten counts. J is TRBJ2-4 and V is TRBV4-3; no reliable D call. Germline V gene data show CDR1 as LGHNA and CDR2 as YSLEER. The V end lost 4 bases, the J end lost 0 bases, and 7 bases lay between the germline ends. The CDR3 length is 14 residues. CDR3 bases: TGCGCCAGCAGCCCAGATAAAGCCAAAAACATTCAGTACTTC. Translated, it gives CASSPDKAKNIQYF.

In this sample, this clonotype turned up a few times. The CDR3 region is CASSLGSPVGNNEQFF. Written as DNA, the CDR3 is TGTGCCAGCAGCTTAGGGAGCCCCGTTGGCAACAATGAGCAGTTCTTC. J is TRBJ2-1 and V is TRBV7-3, with a tentative D call TRBD2 (5 bases). The V and J ends lost 2 bases and 5 bases respectively, with 16 bases between them. Germline values: CDR1 SGHTA, CDR2 FQGTGA. The CDR3 contains 16 residues.

The chain carries TRBV7-6 and TRBJ2-2; the D is unclear. The CDR3 runs to 15 residues. V was trimmed by 8 bases and J by 1 base, leaving 14 bases between them. Germline CDR1 is SGHVS and CDR2 is FNYEAQ. The CDR3 nucleotides are TGTGCCAGCGTGCTGGGTTCTGGGAACACCGGGGAGCTGTTTTTT. Translated: CASVLGSGNTGELFF.

This clonotype was detected only a few times. This sequence joins TRBV5-8 and TRBJ2-3, with D perhaps TRBD1 (6 bases). Trimming took 2 bases from V and 2 from J, leaving 15 bases between them. This CDR3 spans 16 amino acids. CDR1 is SGHTS and CDR2 is YDEGEE in the germline V gene. The CDR3 nucleotides are TGTGCCAGCAGCTTCCTATCTGGGACAACCACAGATACGCAGTATTTT. It translates to CASSFLSGTTTDTQYF.